The source of this TCR beta chain is a study of blood T cell repertoires in COVID-19. Study background: Sites across the United States, Italy and Spain contributed samples from acute and convalescent COVID-19. In each case, the material was cDNA or gDNA derived from T cells, B-cell-depleted T cells, or PBMCs.

The authors' processing: Researchers report that nucleated cell counts were estimated from reference gene primer amplification. The table came from immunoSEQ multiplex PCR; TCRdb's copy has only in-frame clones and leaves some out. The DNA was the basis for D and trimming; V, J and clone size are from that table. The sample consists of some 210,000 clones, around four fifths of them appearing once. Germline V lookup: CDR1 SNHLY, CDR2 FYNNEI. After removal of 5 bases from V and 3 bases from J, the junction contained 3 bases not matched to a gene. The CDR3 loop spans 15 amino acids. The sequence was collected from a human donor in a cohort sampled during active COVID-19. The chain carries TRBV2 and TRBJ2-3; 12 bases map to TRBD2. The sequencing sample was made of peripheral blood. The CDR3 bases are TGTGCCAGCAGTATGACTAGCGGGAGAACAGATACGCAGTATTTT. Translation: CASSMTSGRTDTQYF.